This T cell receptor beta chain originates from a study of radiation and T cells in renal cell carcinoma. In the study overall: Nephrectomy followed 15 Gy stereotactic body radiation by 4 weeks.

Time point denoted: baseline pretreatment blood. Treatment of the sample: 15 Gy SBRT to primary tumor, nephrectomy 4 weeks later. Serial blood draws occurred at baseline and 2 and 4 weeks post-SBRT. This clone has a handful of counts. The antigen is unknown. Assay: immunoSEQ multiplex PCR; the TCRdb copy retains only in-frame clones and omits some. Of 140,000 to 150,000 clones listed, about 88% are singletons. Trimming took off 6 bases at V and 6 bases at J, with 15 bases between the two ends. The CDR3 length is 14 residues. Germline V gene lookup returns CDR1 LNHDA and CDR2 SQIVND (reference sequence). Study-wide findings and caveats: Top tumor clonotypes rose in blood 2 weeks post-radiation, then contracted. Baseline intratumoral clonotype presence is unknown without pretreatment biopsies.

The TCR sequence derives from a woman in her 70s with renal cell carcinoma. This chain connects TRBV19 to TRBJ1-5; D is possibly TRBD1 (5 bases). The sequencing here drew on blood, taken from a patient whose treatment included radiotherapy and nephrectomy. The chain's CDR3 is CASRGRARGQPQHF. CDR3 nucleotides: TGTGCCAGTAGGGGCAGGGCACGCGGTCAGCCCCAGCATTTT.